This TCR beta chain was recorded in a study of T cell responses to AZD1222 COVID-19 vaccine (dated by TCRdb to 2020 to 2023). With respect to the entire study: A total of just over 230 trial participants underwent TCR sequencing, of whom around 210 had received two doses of AZD1222 and about 25 had received two doses of the MenACWY control vaccine. Trial participants were enrolled by age into subgroups of 18-55, 56-69 and 70-plus years, and roughly 150, 30 and 60 TCR-sequenced participants, respectively, were included in these subgroups. Study-level results and caveats: Participants were mostly white British and included more females than males, and it was suggested by the authors that clonal diversity may have been underestimated. Reportedly, almost half of the unique spike-specific TCRs recognized epitopes lying outside the regions that are mutated in the B.1.351 and B.1.1.7 variants. A significant rise in spike-specific TCR breadth and depth was observed after two AZD1222 doses relative to day 0 and relative to MenACWY recipients. Because no samples from the day 14 peak response were available, repertoires could be characterized only after the peak T cell response. Vaccine-associated CD4 TCRs spanned the whole spike protein, with dominant responses in regions 160-218 and 743-854. Only a handful of AZD1222 recipients were SARS-CoV-2 seropositive at baseline, limiting conclusions about previously exposed vaccinees. The 56-69-year group was small, and its depth increase did not reach significance, likely because of low power.

The CDR3 regions of human TCRbeta chains were analyzed by immunosequencing. The authors' pipeline ran thus. Repertoire TCRs were matched against a reference library of SARS-CoV-2-specific TCRs generated with the MIRA antigen-specificity platform. Breadth was defined as the fraction of unique TCRs that were SARS-CoV-2-associated. Depth was defined as the fraction of total T cells that were SARS-CoV-2-associated. Using the MIRA data, every spike-specific TCR was mapped to the spike region that the TCR reacted to and assigned to either a CD4 or a CD8 class. Log10-transformed breadth and depth values were compared by one-way ANOVA with Sidak's multiple comparisons tests. The table comes from immuneACCESS by way of TCRdb, which keeps in-frame sequences with V and J called. Part of the clones is missing from these tables; in studies checked, under half for an unresolved V gene and the rest for unknown reasons. V, J and clone size reflect that table, while D and trimming were determined from the DNA. Counted in this sample were more than 80,000 clones; 85% to 90% of them appeared once. About 2.4% of the sample comes from the top ten.

In the paper's terms, the time point label means: about 28 days (+/-7) after the second vaccine dose. AZD1222 recipients given second doses at about 4 weeks or at about 12 weeks were pooled, since spike-specific TCR depth and breadth were not found to differ between the two schedules. The vaccinee samples were drawn from two UK trials, COV001 and COV002, one of which was a single-blind randomized controlled phase 2/3 trial testing AZD1222 (ChAdOx1 nCoV-19) in healthy adults. For TCRbeta chain sequencing, PBMC samples from trial participants were taken at day 0 and at day 28 after the second dose. A remark on this clone: Its antigen has not been determined. The record has no base qualities; no much larger clone is one base away.

CDR1 SGHDT and CDR2 YYEEEE were looked up in the germline V gene. The CDR3 numbers 12 residues from cysteine through phenylalanine. The entry retains the CDR3 DNA only, 36 bases that are in frame from base 1. At the junction V is shortened by 0 bases and J by 6 bases, with 4 bases in between. The receptor comes from an adult who received the AZD1222 COVID-19 vaccine. The chain joins TRBV5-6 to TRBJ2-1; no D gene can be assigned with confidence. The input for sequencing was peripheral blood, taken 28 days after the second AZD1222 dose. For the CDR3, the sequence is CASSLGRNEQFF. The DNA sequence is TGTGCCAGCAGCTTGGGACGCAATGAGCAGTTCTTC.